The source of this TCR beta chain is a study of CD8+ T cells in alopecia areata. Treatment noted: oral pan-JAK inhibitor, 5-10 mg twice daily. RNA, once extracted, was reverse transcribed into cDNA for use as the sequencing template. Clones were read by immunoSEQ multiplex PCR, and TCRdb kept only the in-frame ones, dropping some. The sample has some 150,000 clones; 58% are singletons. With 5 bases removed from V and 0 bases from J, the gap between germline ends came to 14 bases. CDR3 length: 16 residues. The germline V gene encodes CDR1 SEHNR and CDR2 FQNEAQ (reference sequence). V is TRBV7-9 and J is TRBJ2-1; D possibly uses TRBD1 or TRBD2 (5 bases each). The receptor's source is a human donor with alopecia areata. The material sequenced was CD4+ T cells sorted from blood, taken between weeks 55 and 65, from a patient treated with tofacitinib. Here the CDR3 DNA reads TGTGCCAGCAGCCCCGGGACGAGGAGCTCCTACAATGAGCAGTTCTTC. Translation gives CASSPGTRSSYNEQFF. Looking up the rest from reference TRBV7-9 and TRBJ2-1 gives the full variable domain: DTGVSQNPRHKITKRGQNVTFRCDPISEHNRLYWYRQTLGQGPEFLTYFQNEAQLEKSRLLSDRFSAERPKGSFSTLEIQRTEQGDSAMYLCASSPGTRSSYNEQFFGPGTRLTVL.